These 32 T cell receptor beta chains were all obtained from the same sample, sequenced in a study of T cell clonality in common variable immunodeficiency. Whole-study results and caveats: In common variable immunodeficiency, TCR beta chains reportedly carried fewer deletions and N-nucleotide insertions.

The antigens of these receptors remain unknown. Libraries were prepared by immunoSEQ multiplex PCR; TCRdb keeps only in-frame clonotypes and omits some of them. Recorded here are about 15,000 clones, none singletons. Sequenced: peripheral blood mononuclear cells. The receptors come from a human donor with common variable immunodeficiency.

The sequenced CDR3 bases are TGTGCCAGCAGCCCTAGCGGGGGCTACAATGAG. Translation gives CASSPSGGYNE. The CDR3 as a whole reads CASSPSGGYNEQFF. The V gene is TRBV7-3, the J gene TRBJ2-1, with 10 bases that match TRBD2. The read ends 3 residues shy of where the CDR3 ends; the end is completed using the germline J gene. Germline values: CDR1 SGHTA, CDR2 FQGTGA. Trimming took 5 bases from V and 3 from J; bases not matched to a gene: 1. This CDR3 contains 14 residues.

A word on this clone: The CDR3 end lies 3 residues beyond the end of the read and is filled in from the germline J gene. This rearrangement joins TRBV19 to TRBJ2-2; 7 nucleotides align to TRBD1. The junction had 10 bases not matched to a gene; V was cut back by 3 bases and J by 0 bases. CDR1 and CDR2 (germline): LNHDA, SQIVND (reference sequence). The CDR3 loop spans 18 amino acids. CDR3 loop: CASSIRGYEKTNTGELFF. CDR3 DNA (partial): TGTGCCAGTAGTATCAGGGGGTACGAGAAAACGAACACCGGGGAG.

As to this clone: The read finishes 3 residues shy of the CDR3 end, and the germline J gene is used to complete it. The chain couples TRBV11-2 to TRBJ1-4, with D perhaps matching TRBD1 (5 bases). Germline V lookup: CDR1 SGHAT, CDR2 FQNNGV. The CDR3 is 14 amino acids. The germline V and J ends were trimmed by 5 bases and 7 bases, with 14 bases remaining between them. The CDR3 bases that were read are TGTGCCAGCAGCCAGGGCCCCCTTATTGAAAAA. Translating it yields CASSQGPLIEK. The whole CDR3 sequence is CASSQGPLIEKLFF. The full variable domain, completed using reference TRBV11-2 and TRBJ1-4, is EAGVAQSPRYKIIEKRQSVAFWCNPISGHATLYWYQQILGQGPKLLIQFQNNGVVDDSQLPKDRFSAERLKGVDSTLKIQPAKLEDSAVYLCASSQGPLIEKLFFGSGTQLSVL.

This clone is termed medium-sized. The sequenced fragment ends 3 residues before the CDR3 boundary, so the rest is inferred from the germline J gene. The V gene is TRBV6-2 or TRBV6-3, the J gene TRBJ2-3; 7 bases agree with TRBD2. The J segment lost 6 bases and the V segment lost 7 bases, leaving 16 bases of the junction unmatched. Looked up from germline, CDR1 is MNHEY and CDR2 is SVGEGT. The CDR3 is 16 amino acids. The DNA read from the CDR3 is TGTGCCAGCACTCCTCGGGACTACCCGCCGCGGGATACG. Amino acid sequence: CASTPRDYPPRDT. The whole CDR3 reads CASTPRDYPPRDTQYF.

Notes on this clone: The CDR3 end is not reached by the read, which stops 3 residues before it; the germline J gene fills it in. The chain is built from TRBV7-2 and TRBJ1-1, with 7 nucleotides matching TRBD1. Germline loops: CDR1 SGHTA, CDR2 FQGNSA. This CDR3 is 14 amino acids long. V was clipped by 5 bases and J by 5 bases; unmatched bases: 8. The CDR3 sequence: CASSPRDRGTEAFF. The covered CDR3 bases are TGTGCCAGCAGCCCCCGGGACAGAGGGACTGAA. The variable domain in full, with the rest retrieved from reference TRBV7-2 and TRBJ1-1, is GAGVSQSPSNKVTEKGKDVELRCDPISGHTALYWYRQSLGQGLEFLIYFQGNSAPDKSGLPSDRFSAERTGGSVSTLTIQRTQQEDSAVYLCASSPRDRGTEAFFGQGTRLTVV.

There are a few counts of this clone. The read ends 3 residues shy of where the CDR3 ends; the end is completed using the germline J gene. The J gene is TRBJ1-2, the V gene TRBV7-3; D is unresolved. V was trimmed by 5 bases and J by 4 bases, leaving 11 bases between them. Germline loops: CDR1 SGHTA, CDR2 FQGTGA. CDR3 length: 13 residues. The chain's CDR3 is CASSPDNGYGYTF. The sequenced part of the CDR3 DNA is TGTGCCAGCAGCCCCGACAATGGCTATGGC.

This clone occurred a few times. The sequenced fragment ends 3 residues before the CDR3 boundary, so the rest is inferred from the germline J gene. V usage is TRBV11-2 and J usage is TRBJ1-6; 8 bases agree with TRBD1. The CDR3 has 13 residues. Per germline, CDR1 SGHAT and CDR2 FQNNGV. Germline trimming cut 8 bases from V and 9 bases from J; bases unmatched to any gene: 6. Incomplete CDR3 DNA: TGTGCCAGCGCTGGGACAGGCGGTTCACCC. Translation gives CASAGTGGSP. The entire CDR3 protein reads CASAGTGGSPLHF.

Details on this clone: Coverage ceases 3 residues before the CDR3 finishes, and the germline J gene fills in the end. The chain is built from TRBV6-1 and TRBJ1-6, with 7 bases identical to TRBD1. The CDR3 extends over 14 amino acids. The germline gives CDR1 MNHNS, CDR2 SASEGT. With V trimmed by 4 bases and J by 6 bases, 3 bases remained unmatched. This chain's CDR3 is CASSADRANSPLHF. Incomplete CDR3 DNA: TGTGCCAGCAGTGCCGACAGGGCTAATTCACCC.

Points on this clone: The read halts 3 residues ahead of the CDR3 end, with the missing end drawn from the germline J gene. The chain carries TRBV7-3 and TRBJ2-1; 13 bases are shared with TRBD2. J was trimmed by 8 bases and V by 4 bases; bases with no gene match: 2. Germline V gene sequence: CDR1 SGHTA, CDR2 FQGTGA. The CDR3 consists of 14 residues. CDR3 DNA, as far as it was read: TGTGCCAGCAGCTGGACTAGCGGGAGACATGAG. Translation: CASSWTSGRHE. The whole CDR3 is CASSWTSGRHEQFF.

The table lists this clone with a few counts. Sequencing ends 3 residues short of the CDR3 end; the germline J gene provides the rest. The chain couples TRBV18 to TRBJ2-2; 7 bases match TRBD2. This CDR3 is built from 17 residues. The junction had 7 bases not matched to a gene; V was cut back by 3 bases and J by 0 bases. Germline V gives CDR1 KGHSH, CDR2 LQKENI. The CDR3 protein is CASSPETSEANTGELFF. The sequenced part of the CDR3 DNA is TGTGCCAGCTCACCCGAAACTAGCGAAGCGAACACCGGGGAG.

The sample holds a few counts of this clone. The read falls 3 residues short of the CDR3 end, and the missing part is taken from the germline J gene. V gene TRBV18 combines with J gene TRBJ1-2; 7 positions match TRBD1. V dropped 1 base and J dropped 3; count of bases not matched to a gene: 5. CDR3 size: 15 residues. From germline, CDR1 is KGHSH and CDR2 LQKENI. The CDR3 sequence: CASSPRQGTYYGYTF. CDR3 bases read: TGTGCCAGCTCACCACGACAGGGAACCTACTATGGC.

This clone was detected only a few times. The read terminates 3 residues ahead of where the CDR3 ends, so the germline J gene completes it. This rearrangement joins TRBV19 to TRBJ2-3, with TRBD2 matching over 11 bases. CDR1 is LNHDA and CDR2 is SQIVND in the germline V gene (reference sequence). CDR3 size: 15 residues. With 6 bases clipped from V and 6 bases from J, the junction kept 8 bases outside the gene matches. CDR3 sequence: CASRSIAGGLDTQYF. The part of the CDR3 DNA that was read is TGTGCCAGTAGGTCAATAGCGGGAGGGTTGGATACG.

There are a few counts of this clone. The CDR3 sequence: CASSLASDTEAFF. The DNA read from the CDR3 is TGTGCCAGCAGCTTAGCATCAGACACTGAA. The rearrangement links TRBV7-8 to TRBJ1-1; D remains unclear. The read halts 3 residues ahead of the CDR3 end, with the missing end drawn from the germline J gene. The CDR3 consists of 13 residues. Between the trimmed V and J ends, which lost 0 bases and 3 bases, there was a span of 5 bases. Germline V gives CDR1 SGHVS, CDR2 FQNEAQ.

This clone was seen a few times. CDR3 DNA, as far as it was read: TGTGCCAGCAGCCCCGGGACTAGAACCTACAATGAG. Protein sequence: CASSPGTRTYNE. The full CDR3 protein is CASSPGTRTYNEQFF. The chain uses TRBV11-2 and TRBJ2-1, with 8 bases aligning to TRBD2. Read sequence stops 3 residues before the CDR3 end, and the germline J gene provides the missing end. This CDR3 region has 15 residues. V was pared by 5 bases and J by 2 bases, with 5 bases of the junction left unmatched. CDR1 SGHAT and CDR2 FQNNGV come from the germline V gene.

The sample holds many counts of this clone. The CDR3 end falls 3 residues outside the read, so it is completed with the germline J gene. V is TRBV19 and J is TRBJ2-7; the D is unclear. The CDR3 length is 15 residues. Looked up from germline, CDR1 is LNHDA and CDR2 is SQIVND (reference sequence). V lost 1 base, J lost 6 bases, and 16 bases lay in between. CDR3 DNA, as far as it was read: TGTGCCAGTAGTATAGCCCCCAGGCCAGCCGGCGAG. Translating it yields CASSIAPRPAGE. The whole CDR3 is CASSIAPRPAGEQYF.

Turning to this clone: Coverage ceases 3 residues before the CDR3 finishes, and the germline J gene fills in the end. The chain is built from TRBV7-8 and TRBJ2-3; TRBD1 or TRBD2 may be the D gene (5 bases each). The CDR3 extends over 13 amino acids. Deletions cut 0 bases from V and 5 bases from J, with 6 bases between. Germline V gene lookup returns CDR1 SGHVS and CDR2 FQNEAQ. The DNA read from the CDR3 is TGTGCCAGCAGCTTAGCGAGGGGAGATACG. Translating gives CASSLARGDT. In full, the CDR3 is CASSLARGDTQYF.

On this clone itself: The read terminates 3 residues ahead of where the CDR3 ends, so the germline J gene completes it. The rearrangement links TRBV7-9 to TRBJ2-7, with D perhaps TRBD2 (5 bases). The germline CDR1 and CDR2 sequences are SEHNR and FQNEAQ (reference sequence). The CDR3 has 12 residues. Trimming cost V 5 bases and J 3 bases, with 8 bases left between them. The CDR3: CASSGGYYEQYF. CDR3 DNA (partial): TGTGCCAGCAGCGGCGGGTACTACGAG.

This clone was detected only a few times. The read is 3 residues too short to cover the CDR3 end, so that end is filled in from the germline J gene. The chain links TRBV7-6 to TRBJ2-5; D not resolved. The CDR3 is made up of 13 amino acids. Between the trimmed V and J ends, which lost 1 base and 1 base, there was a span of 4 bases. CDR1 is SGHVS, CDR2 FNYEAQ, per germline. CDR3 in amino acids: CASSLGPQETQYF. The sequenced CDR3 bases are TGTGCCAGCAGCTTAGGGCCCCAAGAGACC.

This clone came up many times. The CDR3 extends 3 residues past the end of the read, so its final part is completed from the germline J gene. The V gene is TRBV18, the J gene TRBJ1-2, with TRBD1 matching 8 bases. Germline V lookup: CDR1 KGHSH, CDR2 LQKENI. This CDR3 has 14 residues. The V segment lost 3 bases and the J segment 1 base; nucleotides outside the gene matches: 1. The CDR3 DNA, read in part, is TGTGCCAGCTCACCCACAGGGGGTAACTATGGC. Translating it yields CASSPTGGNYG. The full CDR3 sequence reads CASSPTGGNYGYTF. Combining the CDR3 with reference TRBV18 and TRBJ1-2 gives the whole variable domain NAGVMQNPRHLVRRRGQEARLRCSPMKGHSHVYWYRQLPEEGLKFMVYLQKENIIDESGMPKERFSAEFPKEGPSILRIQQVVRGDSAAYFCASSPTGGNYGYTFGSGTRLTVV.

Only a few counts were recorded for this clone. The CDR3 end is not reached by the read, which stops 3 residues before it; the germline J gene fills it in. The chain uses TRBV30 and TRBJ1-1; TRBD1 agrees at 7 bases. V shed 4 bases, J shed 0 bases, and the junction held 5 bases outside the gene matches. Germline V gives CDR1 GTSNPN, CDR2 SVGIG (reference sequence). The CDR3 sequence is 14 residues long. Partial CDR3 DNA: TGTGCCTGGAAAACCACAGGGGTGAACACTGAA. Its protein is CAWKTTGVNTE. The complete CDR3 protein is CAWKTTGVNTEAFF.

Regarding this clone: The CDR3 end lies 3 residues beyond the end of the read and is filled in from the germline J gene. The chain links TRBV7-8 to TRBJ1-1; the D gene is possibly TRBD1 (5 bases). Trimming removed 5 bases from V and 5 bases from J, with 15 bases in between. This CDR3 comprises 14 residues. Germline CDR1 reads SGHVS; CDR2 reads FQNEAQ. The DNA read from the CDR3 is TGTGCCAGCAGCAAGAGGGCCGAGGGGACTGAA. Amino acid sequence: CASSKRAEGTE. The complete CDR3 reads CASSKRAEGTEAFF.

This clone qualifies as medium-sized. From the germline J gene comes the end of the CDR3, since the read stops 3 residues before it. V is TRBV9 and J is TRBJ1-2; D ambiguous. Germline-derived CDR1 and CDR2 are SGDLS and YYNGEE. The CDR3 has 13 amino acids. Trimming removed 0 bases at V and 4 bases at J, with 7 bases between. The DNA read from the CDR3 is TGTGCCAGCAGCGTAGAAGACTCCTATGGC. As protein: CASSVEDSYG. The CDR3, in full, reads CASSVEDSYGYTF.

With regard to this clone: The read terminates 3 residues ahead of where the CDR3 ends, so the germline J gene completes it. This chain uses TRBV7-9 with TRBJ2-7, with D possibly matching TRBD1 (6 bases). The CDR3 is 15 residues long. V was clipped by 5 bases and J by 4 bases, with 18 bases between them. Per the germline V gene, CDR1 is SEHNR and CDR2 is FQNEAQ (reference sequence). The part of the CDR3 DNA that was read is TGTGCCAGCAGCACAAACAGGGTTGGCAGATACGAG. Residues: CASSTNRVGRYE. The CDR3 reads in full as CASSTNRVGRYEQYF. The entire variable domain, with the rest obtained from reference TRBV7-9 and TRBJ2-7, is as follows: DTGVSQNPRHKITKRGQNVTFRCDPISEHNRLYWYRQTLGQGPEFLTYFQNEAQLEKSRLLSDRFSAERPKGSFSTLEIQRTEQGDSAMYLCASSTNRVGRYEQYFGPGTRLTVT.

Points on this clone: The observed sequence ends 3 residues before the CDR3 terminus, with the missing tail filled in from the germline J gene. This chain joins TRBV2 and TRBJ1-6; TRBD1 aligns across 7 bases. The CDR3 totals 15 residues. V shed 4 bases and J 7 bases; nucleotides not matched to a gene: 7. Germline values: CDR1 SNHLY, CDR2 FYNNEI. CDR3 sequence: CASSATGQRNSPLHF. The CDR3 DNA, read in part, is TGTGCCAGCAGTGCTACGGGACAGCGAAATTCACCC.

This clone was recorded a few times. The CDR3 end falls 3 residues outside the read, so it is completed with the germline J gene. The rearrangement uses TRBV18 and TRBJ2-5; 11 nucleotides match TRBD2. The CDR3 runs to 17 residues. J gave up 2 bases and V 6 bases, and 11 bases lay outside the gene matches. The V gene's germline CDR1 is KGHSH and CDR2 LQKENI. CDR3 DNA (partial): TGTGCCAGCTCCCCCATCAGGACTAGCGGGCAACAAGAGACC. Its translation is CASSPIRTSGQQET. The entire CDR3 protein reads CASSPIRTSGQQETQYF.

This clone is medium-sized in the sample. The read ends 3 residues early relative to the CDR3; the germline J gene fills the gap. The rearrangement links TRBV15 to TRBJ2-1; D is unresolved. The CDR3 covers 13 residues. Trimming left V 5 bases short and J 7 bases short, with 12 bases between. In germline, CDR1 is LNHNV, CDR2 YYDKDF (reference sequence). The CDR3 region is CATSDRLTNEQFF. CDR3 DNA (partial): TGTGCCACCAGCGATCGTCTTACTAATGAG.

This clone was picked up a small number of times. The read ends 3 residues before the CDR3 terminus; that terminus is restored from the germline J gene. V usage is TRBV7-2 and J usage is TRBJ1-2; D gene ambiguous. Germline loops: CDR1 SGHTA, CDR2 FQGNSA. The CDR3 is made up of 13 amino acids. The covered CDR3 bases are TGTGCCAGCAGCTTAAAAGGGTACGAAGGC. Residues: CASSLKGYEG. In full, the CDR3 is CASSLKGYEGYTF.

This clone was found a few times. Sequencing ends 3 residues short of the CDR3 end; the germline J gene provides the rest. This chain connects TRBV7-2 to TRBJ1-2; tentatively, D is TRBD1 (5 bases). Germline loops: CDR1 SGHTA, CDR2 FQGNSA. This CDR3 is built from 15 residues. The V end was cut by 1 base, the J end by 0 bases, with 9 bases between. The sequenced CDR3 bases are TGTGCCAGCAGCTTAGTTTCAGGGACTAACTATGGC. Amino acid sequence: CASSLVSGTNYG. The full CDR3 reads CASSLVSGTNYGYTF.

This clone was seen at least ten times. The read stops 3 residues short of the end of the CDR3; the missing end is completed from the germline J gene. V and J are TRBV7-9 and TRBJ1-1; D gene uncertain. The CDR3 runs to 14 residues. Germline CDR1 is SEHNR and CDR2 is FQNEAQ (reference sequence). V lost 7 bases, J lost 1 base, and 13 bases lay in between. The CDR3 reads CASTLSRGNTEAFF. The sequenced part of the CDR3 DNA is TGTGCCAGCACCCTAAGTCGGGGGAACACTGAA.

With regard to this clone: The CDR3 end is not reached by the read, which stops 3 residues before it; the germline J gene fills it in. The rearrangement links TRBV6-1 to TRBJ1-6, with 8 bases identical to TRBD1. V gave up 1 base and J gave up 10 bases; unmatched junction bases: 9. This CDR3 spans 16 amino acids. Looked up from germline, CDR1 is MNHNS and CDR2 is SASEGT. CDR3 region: CASSEGAGGAYSPLHF. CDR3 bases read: TGTGCCAGCAGTGAAGGGGCAGGGGGCGCTTACTCACCC.

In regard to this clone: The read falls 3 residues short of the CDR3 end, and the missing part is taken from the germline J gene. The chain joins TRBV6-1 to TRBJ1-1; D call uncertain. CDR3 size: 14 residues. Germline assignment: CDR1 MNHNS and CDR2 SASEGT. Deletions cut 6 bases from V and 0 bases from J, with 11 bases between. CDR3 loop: CASRENTVNTEAFF. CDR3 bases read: TGTGCCAGCAGGGAAAATACAGTGAACACTGAA.

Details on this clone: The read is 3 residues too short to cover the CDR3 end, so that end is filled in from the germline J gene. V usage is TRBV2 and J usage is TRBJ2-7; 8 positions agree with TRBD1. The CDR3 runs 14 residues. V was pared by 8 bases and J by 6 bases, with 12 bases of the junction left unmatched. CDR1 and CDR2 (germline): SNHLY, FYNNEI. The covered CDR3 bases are TGTGCCAGCGGGGGGAGAGACAGGGGTGGCGAG. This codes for CASGGRDRGGE. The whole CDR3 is CASGGRDRGGEQYF.